Below are 6 T cell receptor beta chains sequenced from a single sample in a study of blood T cell repertoires in COVID-19. The assay was immunoSEQ multiplex PCR, and TCRdb's table has in-frame clones only and misses some. The repertoire holds 200,000 to 250,000 clones, with under 90% as singletons. The specimen sequenced was peripheral blood. The receptors were sampled from a woman of 80 years or more with active or convalescent COVID-19.

In this sample, this clone turned up once. This sequence joins TRBV5-1 and TRBJ2-5; 9 bases fit TRBD2. Unmatched junction bases numbered 4, after V lost 4 bases and J lost 3 bases. This CDR3 has 14 residues. CDR1 is SGHRS, CDR2 YFSETQ, per germline. The CDR3 DNA reads TGCGCCAGCAGCATACTAGCGGGTGAAGAGACCCAGTACTTC. Its translation is CASSILAGEETQYF.

This chain connects TRBV5-1 to TRBJ1-2; 7 nucleotides line up with TRBD1. V was pared by 0 bases and J by 5 bases, with 10 bases of the junction left unmatched. The CDR3 has 16 amino acids. Germline V lookup: CDR1 SGHRS, CDR2 YFSETQ. The CDR3 is CASSLAPGQDLYGYTF. The CDR3 DNA reads TGCGCCAGCAGCTTGGCACCCGGACAGGACTTATATGGCTACACCTTC.

V and J are TRBV20-1 and TRBJ2-3; D gene unclear. Germline values: CDR1 DFQATT, CDR2 SNEGSKA (reference sequence). The CDR3 runs to 11 residues. V was shortened by 3 bases and J by 6 bases, with 7 bases between the two germline ends. CDR3 in amino acids: CSASWRDTQYF. The CDR3 nucleotides read TGCAGTGCTAGTTGGCGGGATACGCAGTATTTT.

The J gene is TRBJ2-5, the V gene TRBV11-3; D may be TRBD1 (6 bases). Germline assignment: CDR1 SGHNT and CDR2 YENEEA. Trimming took off 7 bases at V and 5 bases at J, with 17 bases between the two ends. The CDR3 totals 14 residues. For the CDR3, the DNA is TGTGCCAGCAATCACAGGGCTGGCGTGGAGACCCAGTACTTC. Translated, it gives CASNHRAGVETQYF.

The rearrangement uses TRBV27 and TRBJ2-5; 8 bases agree with TRBD2. The V segment lost 4 bases and the J segment 1 base; nucleotides outside the gene matches: 11. Germline CDR1 reads MNHEY; CDR2 reads SMNVEV (reference sequence). The CDR3 is 17 amino acids. CDR3 protein: CASSSLLTSVTQETQYF. The CDR3 DNA reads as TGTGCCAGCAGTTCCCTTCTGACTAGCGTTACCCAAGAGACCCAGTACTTC.

Notes on this clone: The junction does not match germline at one end; this may be a read error. The J gene is TRBJ2-7, the V gene TRBV18; 11 bases align to TRBD2. The V gene's germline CDR1 is KGHSH and CDR2 LQKENI. CDR3 length equals 13 residues. CDR3 in DNA: TGTGCCAGCTCCGAGACTAGCGGGGCTGAGCAGCACTTC. Amino acids: CASSETSGAEQHF.